The clone carrying this T cell receptor (beta chain) was seen a handful of times. Other DNA sequences in the sample encode the same CDR3. CDR3 length: 12 amino acids. The V end was cut by 5 bases, the J end by 3 bases, with 8 bases between. From germline, CDR1 is SEHNR and CDR2 FQNEAQ (reference sequence). This sample was included in a study of blood T cell repertoires in COVID-19. Some clones are missing from TCRdb's copy, which holds only in-frame ones; the method was immunoSEQ multiplex PCR. In the table there are about 170,000 clones, approximately 74% of which are singletons. Material: peripheral blood. The chain joins TRBV7-9 to TRBJ2-7; tentatively, D is TRBD2 (6 bases). The TCR originated in a woman of 80 years or more with acute or convalescent COVID-19. The CDR3 loop reads CASSPGGYEQYF. The CDR3 coding sequence is TGTGCCAGCAGCCCCGGGGGCTACGAGCAGTACTTC.